The rows below give T cell receptor beta chains drawn from one sample of a study of identical twins. TCRdb used MiXCR to reprocess the 5' RACE reads, holding one entry per CDR3 protein. Among approximately 700,000 distinct CDR3 sequences listed, around 6% were seen once. Sequencing was carried out using naive T cells sorted from blood. Source of these receptors: a man between 18 and 35 years old in good health. CDR3s include the opening cysteine and the closing phenylalanine or tryptophan. D genes are given only for firm matches. Part of the rows lack a size; the others show once, few, many or a class for expanded clones.

d_gene: TRBD1; v_gene: TRBV18; j_gene: TRBJ2-7; abundance: once; CDR3aa: CASSGTGGDYEQYF; CDR3nt: TGTGCCAGCTCAGGAACAGGGGGAGATTACGAGCAGTACTTC
d_gene: NA; v_gene: TRBV5-1; j_gene: TRBJ2-3; abundance: many; CDR3aa: CASSLEEGADTQYF; CDR3nt: TGCGCCAGCAGCTTGGAAGAGGGAGCTGATACGCAGTATTTT
d_gene: TRBD2; v_gene: TRBV20-1; j_gene: TRBJ2-2; abundance: many; CDR3aa: CSAKSGGRGTGELFF; CDR3nt: TGCAGTGCTAAGTCCGGCGGGAGAGGTACCGGGGAGCTGTTTTTT
d_gene: NA; v_gene: TRBV5-6; j_gene: TRBJ2-1; abundance: many; CDR3aa: CASSLWLGGYNEQFF; CDR3nt: TGTGCCAGCAGCTTGTGGCTTGGGGGCTACAATGAGCAGTTCTTC
d_gene: NA; v_gene: TRBV29-1; j_gene: TRBJ2-2; abundance: many; CDR3aa: CSVGYANTGELFF; CDR3nt: TGCAGCGTTGGATATGCGAACACCGGGGAGCTGTTTTTT
d_gene: NA; v_gene: TRBV29-1; j_gene: TRBJ2-3; abundance: many; CDR3aa: CSVDPPDGTDTQYF; CDR3nt: TGCAGCGTTGACCCCCCGGACGGCACAGATACGCAGTATTTT
d_gene: TRBD1; v_gene: TRBV19; j_gene: TRBJ2-5; abundance: NA; CDR3aa: CASTLTGQGVETQYF; CDR3nt: TGTGCCAGTACCCTGACGGGACAGGGTGTCGAGACCCAGTACTTC
d_gene: NA; v_gene: TRBV12-3/TRBV12-4; j_gene: TRBJ1-6; abundance: many; CDR3aa: CASSFGGNNSPLHF; CDR3nt: TGTGCCAGCAGTTTCGGCGGAAATAATTCACCCCTCCACTTT
d_gene: NA; v_gene: TRBV20-1; j_gene: TRBJ2-3; abundance: many; CDR3aa: CSASLGTSTDTQYF; CDR3nt: TGCAGTGCTAGCCTCGGGACTAGCACAGATACGCAGTATTTT
d_gene: NA; v_gene: TRBV24-1; j_gene: TRBJ1-2; abundance: many; CDR3aa: CATSDPVTDSFGAGYTF; CDR3nt: TGTGCCACCAGTGACCCAGTAACGGACAGCTTTGGGGCTGGCTACACCTTC
d_gene: NA; v_gene: TRBV19; j_gene: TRBJ2-1; abundance: many; CDR3aa: CASSSFRSYNEQFF; CDR3nt: TGTGCCAGTAGTAGCTTTCGGTCCTACAATGAGCAGTTCTTC
d_gene: TRBD1; v_gene: TRBV6-1; j_gene: TRBJ2-3; abundance: many; CDR3aa: CASKDRGTDTQYF; CDR3nt: TGTGCCAGCAAGGACAGGGGCACAGATACGCAGTATTTT
d_gene: TRBD1; v_gene: TRBV15; j_gene: TRBJ2-1; abundance: many; CDR3aa: CATSRDFPGQVGHEQFF; CDR3nt: TGTGCCACCAGCAGAGATTTTCCGGGACAGGTTGGGCATGAGCAGTTCTTC
d_gene: TRBD1; v_gene: TRBV29-1; j_gene: TRBJ1-5; abundance: many; CDR3aa: CSVALTGSNQPQHF; CDR3nt: TGCAGCGTTGCCTTGACAGGGAGCAATCAGCCCCAGCATTTT
d_gene: NA; v_gene: TRBV2; j_gene: TRBJ1-1; abundance: NA; CDR3aa: CASVVRSGGTEAFF; CDR3nt: TGTGCCAGCGTGGTTCGGTCCGGCGGGACTGAAGCTTTCTTT
d_gene: NA; v_gene: TRBV15; j_gene: TRBJ2-7; abundance: many; CDR3aa: CATSRGDTTYEQYF; CDR3nt: TGTGCCACCAGCAGAGGGGACACTACCTACGAGCAGTACTTC
d_gene: TRBD1; v_gene: TRBV28; j_gene: TRBJ1-5; abundance: NA; CDR3aa: CASNFQGAGQPQHF; CDR3nt: TGTGCCAGCAACTTCCAGGGGGCGGGACAGCCCCAGCATTTT
d_gene: TRBD2; v_gene: TRBV24-1; j_gene: TRBJ2-1; abundance: many; CDR3aa: CATSDPPGLAGDNEQFF; CDR3nt: TGTGCCACCAGTGATCCCCCGGGACTAGCGGGGGACAATGAGCAGTTCTTC
d_gene: NA; v_gene: TRBV12-3/TRBV12-4; j_gene: TRBJ2-1; abundance: many; CDR3aa: CASSRPRNEQFF; CDR3nt: TGTGCCAGCAGCCGACCGCGGAATGAGCAGTTCTTC
d_gene: NA; v_gene: TRBV5-1; j_gene: TRBJ2-7; abundance: NA; CDR3aa: CASRRDASYEQYF; CDR3nt: TGCGCCAGCAGGAGGGACGCCTCCTACGAGCAGTACTTC
d_gene: NA; v_gene: TRBV25-1; j_gene: TRBJ2-1; abundance: many; CDR3aa: CASSDAFSSYNEQFF; CDR3nt: TGTGCCAGCAGTGACGCCTTTAGCTCCTACAATGAGCAGTTCTTC
d_gene: NA; v_gene: TRBV5-1; j_gene: TRBJ1-2; abundance: NA; CDR3aa: CASSPGVGAVGYTF; CDR3nt: TGCGCCAGCAGCCCGGGTGTGGGGGCCGTTGGCTACACCTTC
d_gene: TRBD2; v_gene: TRBV5-1; j_gene: TRBJ2-1; abundance: many; CDR3aa: CASSYLAGGLNNEQFF; CDR3nt: TGCGCCAGCAGCTACTTAGCGGGAGGCCTAAACAATGAGCAGTTCTTC
d_gene: TRBD1; v_gene: TRBV27; j_gene: TRBJ2-7; abundance: many; CDR3aa: CASATGTGSYEQYF; CDR3nt: TGTGCCAGCGCCACCGGGACAGGGTCCTACGAGCAGTACTTC
d_gene: TRBD2; v_gene: TRBV6-1; j_gene: TRBJ2-2; abundance: few; CDR3aa: CASSTWDGTSVATGELFF; CDR3nt: TGTGCCAGCAGCACCTGGGATGGGACTAGCGTTGCAACCGGGGAGCTGTTTTTT
d_gene: NA; v_gene: TRBV28; j_gene: TRBJ2-5; abundance: many; CDR3aa: CASSLTVLGETQYF; CDR3nt: TGTGCCAGCAGTCTTACAGTTTTAGGGGAGACCCAGTACTTC
d_gene: NA; v_gene: TRBV4-3; j_gene: TRBJ2-5; abundance: NA; CDR3aa: CASSQGAGYQETQYF; CDR3nt: TGCGCCAGCAGCCAGGGGGCTGGTTACCAAGAGACCCAGTACTTC
d_gene: NA; v_gene: TRBV9; j_gene: TRBJ2-1; abundance: NA; CDR3aa: CASSVGRGLGNEQFF; CDR3nt: TGTGCCAGCAGCGTAGGGCGGGGCCTTGGTAATGAGCAGTTCTTC
d_gene: TRBD2; v_gene: TRBV7-8; j_gene: TRBJ2-2; abundance: NA; CDR3aa: CASSPTRLAGATGELFF; CDR3nt: TGTGCCAGCAGCCCAACCCGGCTAGCGGGAGCGACCGGGGAGCTGTTTTTT
d_gene: NA; v_gene: TRBV19; j_gene: TRBJ1-5; abundance: NA; CDR3aa: CASSIDLRQPQHF; CDR3nt: TGTGCCAGTAGTATAGATTTGAGGCAGCCCCAGCATTTT
d_gene: TRBD1; v_gene: TRBV5-6; j_gene: TRBJ1-3; abundance: many; CDR3aa: CASSPGQGYGNTIYF; CDR3nt: TGTGCCAGCAGCCCCGGACAGGGGTACGGAAACACCATATATTTT
d_gene: TRBD1; v_gene: TRBV6-5; j_gene: TRBJ2-5; abundance: many; CDR3aa: CASSYRDRAQETQYF; CDR3nt: TGTGCCAGCAGTTACCGGGACAGGGCCCAAGAGACCCAGTACTTC